This TCR beta chain emerged from a study of blood T cell repertoires in COVID-19. About the study: Sample material is recorded as cDNA or gDNA derived from T cells, B-cell-depleted T cells, or PBMCs.

Patients from Seattle were sampled longitudinally, starting during active infection. Per the original data handling: Amplification from reference gene primers served as the basis for estimated nucleated cell counts. Profiling relied on immunoSEQ multiplex PCR, and the TCRdb table lists in-frame clones only, not all of them. The DNA was the basis for D and trimming; V, J and clone size are from that table. The sample yields roughly 190,000 clones, about 95% seen once. This CDR3 is 15 amino acids long. Trimming at V came to 6 bases and at J to 3 bases, leaving 5 bases not matched to a gene. The germline gives CDR1 MGHDK, CDR2 SYGVNS.

The TCR sequence derives from a young man with COVID-19, enrolled during active disease. The source material was peripheral blood. The chain has TRBV25-1 and TRBJ2-1; 10 nucleotides align to TRBD2. Here the CDR3 DNA reads TGTGCCAGCAGCGTGAGCGGGGGGGTCTACAATGAGCAGTTCTTC. Its translation: CASSVSGGVYNEQFF.